This T cell receptor (beta chain) was obtained from a study of T-cell reconstitution after alpha-beta-depleted transplantation in children. Study-wide findings and caveats: At around two months after transplant, the alpha-beta T cells were reportedly derived from several hundred expanded clones that came from non-depleted graft cells. By one year post-transplant, T-cell counts and diversity largely arose from T cells that were newly produced.

CDR1 is DFQATT and CDR2 is SNEGSKA in the germline V gene (reference sequence). Trimming removed 6 bases from V and 2 bases from J; junction bases left unmatched: 7. The CDR3 covers 14 residues. This clonotype came up a few times. Its specificity is unknown. Using unique molecular identifiers, the investigators prepared the TCRbeta library. TCRdb re-analysed the PCR reads in MiXCR, keeping a single row per CDR3 protein. The sample has about 250,000 distinct CDR3 sequences; 24% are singletons. The specimen comprised PBMCs, mostly from graft donor cells, sampled 360 days after TCRalphabeta/CD19-depleted stem cell transplant. The V call is TRBV20-1, the J call TRBJ2-1; 7 bases align to TRBD2. This TCR was recovered from a female patient aged 2-15 years who had a stem cell transplant for congenital amegakaryocytic thrombocytopenia, so the T cells may come from the graft donor. The CDR3 region is CSAPPAGPYNEQFF. For the CDR3, the DNA is TGCAGTGCCCCTCCAGCGGGGCCCTACAATGAGCAGTTCTTC.